This is a list of T cell receptor beta chains from one sample in a study of T cells in Graves' hyperthyroidism and ophthalmopathy. From the multiplex PCR reads, TCRdb called clonotypes with MiXCR, one entry per CDR3 protein. The sample includes approximately 430,000 distinct CDR3 sequences, under 15% of them seen just once. Sequencing was carried out using blood. These TCRs come from a man aged 18 to 29 with Graves' ophthalmopathy. CDR3s include the opening cysteine and the closing phenylalanine or tryptophan. The D gene is left open where the match is weak. A clone size is listed for some rows: how often the clone was seen (once, few, many), or a class if it is expanded.

D gene: .; J gene: TRBJ1-1; V gene: TRBV27; clone size: many; CDR3 length: 12; CDR3 DNA: TGTGCCAGCAAGGGGGAGGGCACTGAAGCTTTCTTT; CDR3 protein: CASKGEGTEAFF
D gene: TRBD1; J gene: TRBJ2-5; V gene: TRBV5-4; clone size: few; CDR3 length: 16; CDR3 DNA: TGTGCCAGCAGCGATCCCGGGACAGGGGGCCAAGAGACCCAGTACTTC; CDR3 protein: CASSDPGTGGQETQYF
D gene: TRBD1; J gene: TRBJ1-5; V gene: TRBV15; clone size: .; CDR3 length: 16; CDR3 DNA: TGTGCCACCAGCAGGACAGGGGATCGGGGGAATCAGCCCCAGCATTTT; CDR3 protein: CATSRTGDRGNQPQHF
D gene: .; J gene: TRBJ1-2; V gene: TRBV7-9; clone size: many; CDR3 length: 14; CDR3 DNA: TGTGCCAGCAGCCATGATTCGGAGATCTATGGCTACACCTTC; CDR3 protein: CASSHDSEIYGYTF
D gene: TRBD1; J gene: TRBJ1-1; V gene: TRBV6-1; clone size: many; CDR3 length: 15; CDR3 DNA: TGTGCCAGCAGTGCTGTACAGGGGGGTAACACTGAAGCTTTCTTT; CDR3 protein: CASSAVQGGNTEAFF
D gene: .; J gene: TRBJ2-3; V gene: TRBV20-1; clone size: many; CDR3 length: 12; CDR3 DNA: TGCAGCGCCATTGGGAGCACAGATACGCAGTATTTT; CDR3 protein: CSAIGSTDTQYF
D gene: TRBD1; J gene: TRBJ2-1; V gene: TRBV7-8; clone size: many; CDR3 length: 17; CDR3 DNA: TGTGCCAGCAGCTTATCCCGACAGGGTCCAGTCGACAATGAGCAGTTCTTC; CDR3 protein: CASSLSRQGPVDNEQFF
D gene: .; J gene: TRBJ2-3; V gene: TRBV9; clone size: .; CDR3 length: 15; CDR3 DNA: TGTGCCAGCAGCCCCCACCAAGGCAGAAGAGATACGCAGTATTTT; CDR3 protein: CASSPHQGRRDTQYF
D gene: TRBD1; J gene: TRBJ1-1; V gene: TRBV19; clone size: few; CDR3 length: 12; CDR3 DNA: TGTGCCAGTAGTAAAGACAGGGGGCCGGCTTTCTTT; CDR3 protein: CASSKDRGPAFF
D gene: .; J gene: TRBJ2-3; V gene: TRBV2; clone size: many; CDR3 length: 14; CDR3 DNA: TGTGCCACCTCCGGAGTTGTGAACACAGATACGCAGTATTTT; CDR3 protein: CATSGVVNTDTQYF
D gene: .; J gene: TRBJ2-7; V gene: TRBV6-1; clone size: few; CDR3 length: 13; CDR3 DNA: TGTGCCAGCAGTCAAAACAATGGGTACGAGCAGTACTTC; CDR3 protein: CASSQNNGYEQYF
D gene: TRBD1; J gene: TRBJ2-7; V gene: TRBV7-9; clone size: many; CDR3 length: 15; CDR3 DNA: TGTGCCAGCAGCTGGGGGGACAGGGGCTCCTACGAGCAGTACTTC; CDR3 protein: CASSWGDRGSYEQYF
D gene: .; J gene: TRBJ2-7; V gene: TRBV25-1; clone size: .; CDR3 length: 14; CDR3 DNA: TGTGCCAGCCGGGTTGGCGCAGGGACCTACGAGCAGTACTTC; CDR3 protein: CASRVGAGTYEQYF
D gene: .; J gene: TRBJ2-4; V gene: TRBV3-1; clone size: many; CDR3 length: 15; CDR3 DNA: TGTGCCAGCAGCCAAGGGTCCAGGGGAGTCAACATTCAGTACTTC; CDR3 protein: CASSQGSRGVNIQYF
D gene: .; J gene: TRBJ1-1; V gene: TRBV5-1; clone size: many; CDR3 length: 15; CDR3 DNA: TGCGCCAGCAGCTTGGGGGGGACGACGAACACTGAAGCTTTCTTT; CDR3 protein: CASSLGGTTNTEAFF
D gene: TRBD2; J gene: TRBJ2-1; V gene: TRBV27; clone size: many; CDR3 length: 14; CDR3 DNA: TGTGCCAGCAGGACTAGCGGGAGACTTAATGAGCAGTTCTTC; CDR3 protein: CASRTSGRLNEQFF
D gene: .; J gene: TRBJ1-2; V gene: TRBV11-3; clone size: many; CDR3 length: 14; CDR3 DNA: TGTGCCAGCAGCTTAGATGGTACCAACTATGGCTACACCTTC; CDR3 protein: CASSLDGTNYGYTF
D gene: TRBD1; J gene: TRBJ1-1; V gene: TRBV5-1; clone size: .; CDR3 length: 15; CDR3 DNA: TGCGCCAGCAGCTCTCGACAGGGACCGGGCACTGAAGCTTTCTTT; CDR3 protein: CASSSRQGPGTEAFF
D gene: TRBD1; J gene: TRBJ1-1; V gene: TRBV2; clone size: .; CDR3 length: 17; CDR3 DNA: TGTGCCAGCAGTGAAGTGGGACCGGGACAGGGTTTCACTGAAGCTTTCTTT; CDR3 protein: CASSEVGPGQGFTEAFF
D gene: .; J gene: TRBJ1-6; V gene: TRBV6-6; clone size: many; CDR3 length: 15; CDR3 DNA: TGTGCCAGCAGTTACTCTGGGAAGGGGAATTCACCCCTCCACTTT; CDR3 protein: CASSYSGKGNSPLHF
D gene: .; J gene: TRBJ2-7; V gene: TRBV27; clone size: many; CDR3 length: 14; CDR3 DNA: TGTGCCAGCAGTTTGTTAGGGCTCCTTGGGGAGCAGTACTTC; CDR3 protein: CASSLLGLLGEQYF
D gene: TRBD2; J gene: TRBJ2-2; V gene: TRBV7-8; clone size: few; CDR3 length: 15; CDR3 DNA: TGTGCCAGCACCCCGGGCGGGGGTGGCACCGGGGAGCTGTTTTTT; CDR3 protein: CASTPGGGGTGELFF
D gene: TRBD1; J gene: TRBJ1-3; V gene: TRBV3-1; clone size: .; CDR3 length: 15; CDR3 DNA: TGTGCCAGCAGCCAAGGAGGGACAGCTGGAAACACCATATATTTT; CDR3 protein: CASSQGGTAGNTIYF
D gene: .; J gene: TRBJ2-7; V gene: TRBV10-1; clone size: many; CDR3 length: 14; CDR3 DNA: TGCGCCAGCAGTGAGTCGGGGACTGACGACGAGCAGTACTTC; CDR3 protein: CASSESGTDDEQYF
D gene: TRBD2; J gene: TRBJ2-1; V gene: TRBV15; clone size: .; CDR3 length: 13; CDR3 DNA: TGTGCCACCACCAGCGGGGGTTACAATGAGCAGTTCTTC; CDR3 protein: CATTSGGYNEQFF
D gene: .; J gene: TRBJ1-3; V gene: TRBV5-6; clone size: .; CDR3 length: 14; CDR3 DNA: TGTGCCAGCAGCGCCAGTAGCTCTGGAAACACCATATATTTT; CDR3 protein: CASSASSSGNTIYF
D gene: .; J gene: TRBJ1-4; V gene: TRBV7-9; clone size: few; CDR3 length: 15; CDR3 DNA: TGTGCCAGCAGCTTAGCCTCGGCGGGTCCTGGAAAACTGTTTTTT; CDR3 protein: CASSLASAGPGKLFF
D gene: .; J gene: TRBJ1-1; V gene: TRBV7-9; clone size: many; CDR3 length: 15; CDR3 DNA: TGTGCCAGCAGCTTAGCAGGGTTGGGTGACACTGAAGCTTTCTTT; CDR3 protein: CASSLAGLGDTEAFF
D gene: .; J gene: TRBJ1-1; V gene: TRBV5-1; clone size: many; CDR3 length: 12; CDR3 DNA: TGCGCCAGCAGCGAAATAGGGACTGAAGCTTTCTTT; CDR3 protein: CASSEIGTEAFF
D gene: TRBD2; J gene: TRBJ2-1; V gene: TRBV20-1; clone size: .; CDR3 length: 19; CDR3 DNA: TGCAGTGCTAGAGAAAGTAGTTTGAATGGCGGGGGGACCTACAATGAGCAGTTCTTC; CDR3 protein: CSARESSLNGGGTYNEQFF
D gene: .; J gene: TRBJ1-4; V gene: TRBV30; clone size: many; CDR3 length: 14; CDR3 DNA: TGTGCCTGGAATCGACAGAGAAATAATGAAAAACTGTTTTTT; CDR3 protein: CAWNRQRNNEKLFF
D gene: .; J gene: TRBJ2-3; V gene: TRBV4-2; clone size: few; CDR3 length: 15; CDR3 DNA: TGTGCCAGCAGCCAAGAATGGGGGGGGGCGTATACGCAGTATTTT; CDR3 protein: CASSQEWGGAYTQYF
D gene: TRBD1; J gene: TRBJ1-6; V gene: TRBV30; clone size: many; CDR3 length: 14; CDR3 DNA: TGTGCCTGGGCCCCGTACAGGGGCACTTCACCCCTCCACTTT; CDR3 protein: CAWAPYRGTSPLHF
D gene: TRBD1; J gene: TRBJ1-2; V gene: TRBV9; clone size: .; CDR3 length: 16; CDR3 DNA: TGTGCCAGCAGCGTAGGCCGGGACAGGGGGAACTATGGCCACACCTTC; CDR3 protein: CASSVGRDRGNYGHTF
D gene: .; J gene: TRBJ1-1; V gene: TRBV20-1; clone size: .; CDR3 length: 11; CDR3 DNA: TGCAGTGCTGAGGAGAACACTGAAGCTTTCTTT; CDR3 protein: CSAEENTEAFF
D gene: .; J gene: TRBJ2-3; V gene: TRBV5-1; clone size: many; CDR3 length: 14; CDR3 DNA: TGCGCCAGCAAGTCTACGTGGGGCACAGATACGCAGTATTTT; CDR3 protein: CASKSTWGTDTQYF
D gene: TRBD2; J gene: TRBJ2-1; V gene: TRBV2; clone size: many; CDR3 length: 16; CDR3 DNA: TGTGCCAGCAGTGAAGTCCCTAGCGGGAACTACAATGAGCAGTTCTTC; CDR3 protein: CASSEVPSGNYNEQFF
D gene: .; J gene: TRBJ1-1; V gene: TRBV15; clone size: .; CDR3 length: 11; CDR3 DNA: TGTGCCACCAGCAGAGGAGGTCCGGGTTTCTTT; CDR3 protein: CATSRGGPGFF
D gene: .; J gene: TRBJ1-1; V gene: TRBV29-1; clone size: many; CDR3 length: 13; CDR3 DNA: TGCAGCGTTGATAGGCAGATGAACACTGAAGCTTTCTTT; CDR3 protein: CSVDRQMNTEAFF
D gene: TRBD1; J gene: TRBJ1-1; V gene: TRBV30; clone size: many; CDR3 length: 15; CDR3 DNA: TGTGCCTGCCATTCGGGGGACAGGGGAGGCACTGAAGCTTTCTTT; CDR3 protein: CACHSGDRGGTEAFF
D gene: .; J gene: TRBJ2-7; V gene: TRBV11-2; clone size: many; CDR3 length: 14; CDR3 DNA: TGTGCCAGCAGCTTAGGGCGGGGGCCCGTCGAGCAGTACTTC; CDR3 protein: CASSLGRGPVEQYF
D gene: .; J gene: TRBJ2-1; V gene: TRBV30; clone size: .; CDR3 length: 11; CDR3 DNA: TGTGCCTGGGTGGGGTACAATGAGCAGTTCTTC; CDR3 protein: CAWVGYNEQFF
D gene: TRBD1; J gene: TRBJ1-5; V gene: TRBV6-2/TRBV6-3; clone size: many; CDR3 length: 14; CDR3 DNA: TGTGCCAGCAGTTGGGCAGGGGGTGGCCAGCCCCAGCATTTT; CDR3 protein: CASSWAGGGQPQHF
D gene: .; J gene: TRBJ1-1; V gene: TRBV7-3; clone size: many; CDR3 length: 13; CDR3 DNA: TGTGCCAGCAGCTTAACAAGTGACACTGAAGCTTTCTTT; CDR3 protein: CASSLTSDTEAFF
D gene: .; J gene: TRBJ1-1; V gene: TRBV5-1; clone size: few; CDR3 length: 13; CDR3 DNA: TGCGCCAGCAGCTCGGGGGGCGGGACTGAAGCTTTCTTT; CDR3 protein: CASSSGGGTEAFF
D gene: TRBD2; J gene: TRBJ2-7; V gene: TRBV27; clone size: .; CDR3 length: 16; CDR3 DNA: TGTGCCAGCAGTTTGGCTAGCGGGAGCCCCGTTCGGGAGCAGTACTTC; CDR3 protein: CASSLASGSPVREQYF
D gene: TRBD2; J gene: TRBJ2-3; V gene: TRBV27; clone size: many; CDR3 length: 16; CDR3 DNA: TGTGCCAGCAGCGTTTTTAGCGGGAGGCTGACAGATACGCAGTATTTT; CDR3 protein: CASSVFSGRLTDTQYF
D gene: .; J gene: TRBJ2-1; V gene: TRBV5-1; clone size: many; CDR3 length: 17; CDR3 DNA: TGCGCCAGCAGCTTTTCTCGGGGGGCCAGCTCCTACAATGAGCAGTTCTTC; CDR3 protein: CASSFSRGASSYNEQFF
D gene: .; J gene: TRBJ2-5; V gene: TRBV10-3; clone size: many; CDR3 length: 15; CDR3 DNA: TGTGCCATCAGTGACCCCGGGGGCCTCCAAGAGACCCAGTACTTC; CDR3 protein: CAISDPGGLQETQYF
D gene: .; J gene: TRBJ2-5; V gene: TRBV24-1; clone size: many; CDR3 length: 18; CDR3 DNA: TGTGCCACCAGTGATCTATTCCTGAGGTCGGCCAGCCAAGAGACCCAGTACTTC; CDR3 protein: CATSDLFLRSASQETQYF
D gene: .; J gene: TRBJ1-1; V gene: TRBV15; clone size: many; CDR3 length: 16; CDR3 DNA: TGTGCCACCAGCAGAGATTCAGCCAGGGGAACGCGGCAGGCTTTCTTT; CDR3 protein: CATSRDSARGTRQAFF
D gene: TRBD1; J gene: TRBJ2-4; V gene: TRBV5-5; clone size: few; CDR3 length: 17; CDR3 DNA: TGTGCCAGCAGCTCCAAAGGGGGACAGGGGGCTGGGGACATTCAGTACTTC; CDR3 protein: CASSSKGGQGAGDIQYF